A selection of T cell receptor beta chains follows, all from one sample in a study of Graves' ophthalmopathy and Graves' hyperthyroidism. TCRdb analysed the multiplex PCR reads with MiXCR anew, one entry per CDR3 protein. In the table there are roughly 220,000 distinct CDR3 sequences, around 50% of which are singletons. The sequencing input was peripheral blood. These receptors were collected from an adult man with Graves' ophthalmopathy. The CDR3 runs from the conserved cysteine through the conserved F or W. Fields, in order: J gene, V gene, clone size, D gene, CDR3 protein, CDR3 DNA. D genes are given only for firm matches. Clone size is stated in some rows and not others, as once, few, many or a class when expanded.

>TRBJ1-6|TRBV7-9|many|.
CASSLSDSPLHF
TGTGCCAGCAGCTTATCGGATTCACCCCTCCACTTT
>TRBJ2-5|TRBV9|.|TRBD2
CASSVGSGGRWETQYF
TGTGCCAGCAGCGTCGGGTCGGGGGGGCGGTGGGAGACCCAGTACTTC
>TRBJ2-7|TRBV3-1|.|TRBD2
CASWASGSNEQYF
TGTGCCAGCTGGGCTAGCGGGAGCAACGAGCAGTACTTC
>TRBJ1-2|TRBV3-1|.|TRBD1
CASSQEDRGSADGYTF
TGTGCCAGCAGCCAAGAGGACAGGGGATCAGCGGATGGCTACACCTTC
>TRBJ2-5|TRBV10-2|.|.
CASSEAVLETQYF
TGCGCCAGCAGTGAGGCAGTCCTGGAGACCCAGTACTTC
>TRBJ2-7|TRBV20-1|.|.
CSAQDPRDGEWEQYF
TGCAGTGCTCAGGACCCCCGGGACGGTGAGTGGGAGCAGTACTTC
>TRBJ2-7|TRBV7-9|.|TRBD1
CASSLGQGLSSYEQYF
TGTGCCAGCAGCCTGGGACAGGGCCTAAGCTCCTACGAGCAGTACTTC
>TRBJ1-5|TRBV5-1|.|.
CASSLGSIDSNQPQHF
TGCGCCAGCAGCCTCGGGAGTATCGATAGCAATCAGCCCCAGCATTTT
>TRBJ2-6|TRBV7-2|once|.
CASSYREGANVLTF
TGTGCCAGCAGCTACAGGGAAGGGGCCAACGTCCTGACTTTC
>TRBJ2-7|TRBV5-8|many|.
CASSLRVSEQYF
TGTGCCAGCAGCTTGCGGGTATCCGAGCAGTACTTC
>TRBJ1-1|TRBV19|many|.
CASSIREYAFF
TGTGCCAGTAGTATCAGGGAATACGCTTTCTTT
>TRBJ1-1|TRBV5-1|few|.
CASSVAGGNTEAFF
TGCGCCAGCAGCGTGGCGGGGGGGAACACTGAAGCTTTCTTT
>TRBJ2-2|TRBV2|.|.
CASSDNRGGELFF
TGTGCCAGCAGTGATAATCGTGGCGGGGAGCTGTTTTTT
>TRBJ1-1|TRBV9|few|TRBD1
CASSVGGFGTGGEAFF
TGTGCCAGCAGCGTAGGAGGATTCGGGACAGGGGGCGAAGCTTTCTTT
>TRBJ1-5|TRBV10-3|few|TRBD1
CAISEQGFNQPQHF
TGTGCCATCAGTGAACAGGGGTTCAATCAGCCCCAGCATTTT
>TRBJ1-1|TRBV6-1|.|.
CASSGSGTGREGTEAFF
TGTGCCAGCAGTGGGTCCGGGACGGGGAGGGAGGGCACCGAAGCTTTCTTT
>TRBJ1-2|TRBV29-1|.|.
CSVVLDPLWGYTF
TGCAGCGTGGTATTAGATCCGCTGTGGGGCTACACCTTC
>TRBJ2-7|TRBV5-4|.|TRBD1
CASSLRGLDEQYF
TGTGCCAGCAGCTTAAGGGGGCTCGACGAGCAGTACTTC
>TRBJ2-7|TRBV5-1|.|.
CASSLDGIEQYF
TGCGCCAGCAGCTTGGACGGAATCGAGCAGTACTTC
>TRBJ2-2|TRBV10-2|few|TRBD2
CASLGGTNTGELFF
TGCGCCAGCCTGGGAGGGACGAACACCGGGGAGCTGTTTTTT
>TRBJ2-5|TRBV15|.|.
CATTTTGSTGETQYF
TGTGCCACCACTACCACAGGGTCAACAGGAGAGACCCAGTACTTC
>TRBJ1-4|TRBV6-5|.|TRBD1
CASSRGSTTGGSWEKLFF
TGTGCCAGCAGCCGGGGGTCAACCACAGGGGGCAGTTGGGAAAAACTGTTTTTT
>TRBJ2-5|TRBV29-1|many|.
CSVELSRGETQYF
TGCAGCGTTGAGTTGAGTCGGGGAGAGACCCAGTACTTC
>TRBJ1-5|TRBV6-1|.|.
CASSTTYMGGQPQHF
TGTGCCAGCAGTACGACCTATATGGGGGGTCAGCCCCAGCATTTT
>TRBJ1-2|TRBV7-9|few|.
CASSSWLRGLDGYTF
TGTGCCAGCAGCTCCTGGTTGCGGGGGCTCGATGGCTACACCTTC
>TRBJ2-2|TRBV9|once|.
CASSLVRGYGELFF
TGTGCCAGCAGTTTAGTCAGGGGCTACGGGGAGCTGTTTTTT
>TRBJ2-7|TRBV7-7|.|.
CASSSGLSYEQYF
TGTGCTAGCAGCTCGGGGCTATCCTACGAGCAGTACTTC
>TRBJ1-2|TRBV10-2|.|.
CASSELAVVYGYTF
TGCGCCAGCAGTGAGTTGGCCGTCGTCTATGGCTACACCTTC
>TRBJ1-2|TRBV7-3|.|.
CASSAGGRDYGYTF
TGTGCCAGCAGCGCGGGGGGTCGAGACTATGGCTACACCTTC
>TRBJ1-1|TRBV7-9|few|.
CASSSIGGRDTEAFF
TGTGCCAGCAGCTCAATTGGGGGAAGGGACACTGAAGCTTTCTTT
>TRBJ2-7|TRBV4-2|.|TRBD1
CASSQGGQEYF
TGTGCCAGCAGCCAGGGTGGACAGGAGTACTTC
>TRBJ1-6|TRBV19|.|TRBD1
CASSTGQEETLHF
TGTGCCAGTAGTACCGGACAGGAAGAGACCCTCCACTTT
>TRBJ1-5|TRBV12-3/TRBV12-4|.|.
CASSLSGNQPQHF
TGTGCCAGCAGTTTGTCGGGGAATCAGCCCCAGCATTTT
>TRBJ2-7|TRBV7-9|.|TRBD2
CAAGVSYEQYF
TGTGCCGCGGGGGTGAGCTACGAGCAGTACTTC
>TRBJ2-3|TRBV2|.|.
CASSFADTQYF
TGTGCCAGCAGTTTTGCGGATACGCAGTATTTT
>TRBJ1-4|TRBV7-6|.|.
CASSLPGVTLFF
TGTGCCAGCAGCTTACCGGGGGTGACACTGTTTTTT
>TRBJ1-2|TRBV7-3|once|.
CASSLGVGYGYTF
TGTGCCAGCAGCTTGGGAGTGGGCTATGGCTACACCTTC
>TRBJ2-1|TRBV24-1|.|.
CATSERLKSSYNEQFF
TGTGCCACCAGTGAGCGACTCAAGAGCTCCTACAATGAGCAGTTCTTC
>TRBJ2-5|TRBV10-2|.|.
CASSQHPLLRYQETQYF
TGCGCCAGCAGCCAGCATCCCCTATTGAGGTACCAAGAGACCCAGTACTTC
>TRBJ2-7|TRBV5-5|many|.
CASSPGRTYEQYF
TGTGCCAGCAGCCCAGGGCGCACCTACGAGCAGTACTTC
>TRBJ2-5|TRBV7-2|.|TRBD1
CASSLVVGGRETQYF
TGTGCCAGCAGCTTAGTGGTAGGGGGCAGAGAGACCCAGTACTTC
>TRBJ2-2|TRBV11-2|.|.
CASSSHTGELFF
TGTGCCAGCAGCTCGCACACCGGGGAGCTGTTTTTT